Listed here are 11 T cell receptor beta chains from one sample, sequenced in a study of CD8 T cells in ankylosing spondylitis. Each CDR3 protein gets one entry after TCRdb re-called the 5' RACE reads with MiXCR. The table includes 300,000 to 350,000 distinct CDR3 sequences, less than 25% detected once. Sequenced sample: blood, either unsorted or a sorted T cell fraction (not recorded which). These receptors originate from a female donor with ankylosing spondylitis or in good health (not recorded which).

This sequence joins TRBV20-1 and TRBJ2-7, with 8 positions matching TRBD1. This CDR3 comprises 13 residues. The V gene's germline CDR1 is DFQATT and CDR2 SNEGSKA (reference sequence). Trimming cost V 6 bases and J 5 bases; bases outside gene matches: 9. The CDR3 loop is CSARKTGVHEQYF. The CDR3 DNA reads as TGCAGTGCCCGAAAGACAGGGGTCCACGAGCAGTACTTC.

The chain has TRBV28 and TRBJ2-5; D is perhaps TRBD1 (6 bases). Trimming shortened V by 5 bases and J by 1 base, and 8 bases separated the two germline ends. The V gene's germline CDR1 is MDHEN and CDR2 SYDVKM. The CDR3 totals 13 residues. The CDR3 sequence is CASSPGAQETQYF. The DNA of the CDR3 is TGTGCCAGCAGTCCAGGGGCCCAAGAGACCCAGTACTTC. Together with reference TRBV28 and TRBJ2-5, the CDR3 gives the full variable domain: DVKVTQSSRYLVKRTGEKVFLECVQDMDHENMFWYRQDPGLGLRLIYFSYDVKMKEKGDIPEGYSVSREKKERFSLILESASTNQTSMYLCASSPGAQETQYFGPGTRLLVL.

This clonotype was counted many times. CDR3 loop: CSAVQGKENYGYTF. CDR3 nucleotide sequence: TGCAGCGCCGTACAGGGAAAGGAAAACTATGGCTACACCTTC. The genes are TRBV29-1 and TRBJ1-2; D perhaps matches TRBD1 (6 bases). The CDR3 loop spans 14 amino acids. The germline gives CDR1 SQVTM, CDR2 ANQGSEA. V lost 7 bases to trimming and J lost 2 bases, with 17 bases between them.

This clonotype has more than one count but fewer than ten. The rearrangement uses TRBV7-2 and TRBJ1-3; no reliable D call. The germline V gene has CDR1 SGHTA and CDR2 FQGNSA. Trimming left V 1 base short and J 0 bases short, with 7 bases between. The CDR3 length is 15 residues. This CDR3 is CASSLGGYSGNTIYF. The CDR3 DNA sequence: TGTGCCAGCAGCTTAGGAGGTTACTCTGGAAACACCATATATTTT.

The chain is built from TRBV6-6 and TRBJ1-1, with D perhaps TRBD1 (6 bases). V was clipped by 0 bases and J by 9 bases, with 11 bases between them. CDR3 length: 13 amino acids. The germline V gene has CDR1 MNHNY and CDR2 SVGAGI (reference sequence). The CDR3 coding sequence is TGTGCCAGCAGTTACTCTAGGGGGGTGAAAGCTTTCTTT. Translation: CASSYSRGVKAFF.

This chain connects TRBV3-1 to TRBJ2-3; D remains ambiguous. Trimming took 1 base from V and 8 from J, leaving 10 bases between them. Germline CDR1 LGHDT, CDR2 YNNKEL (reference sequence). This CDR3 comprises 13 residues. The CDR3: CASSQAPYGTQYF. The CDR3 DNA reads TGTGCCAGCAGCCAAGCCCCGTACGGTACGCAGTATTTT.

This chain uses TRBV7-2 with TRBJ2-7, with no clear D. Germline CDR1 reads SGHTA; CDR2 reads FQGNSA. This CDR3 contains 13 residues. V was cut by 1 base and J by 6 bases, with 10 bases left in between. CDR3 residues: CASSLGEGAEQYF. In DNA, the CDR3 is TGTGCCAGCAGCTTAGGGGAAGGTGCCGAGCAGTACTTC.

This chain uses TRBV20-1 with TRBJ2-5, with TRBD2 matching over 9 bases. The CDR3 has 15 residues. Germline V CDR1 and CDR2: DFQATT, SNEGSKA (reference sequence). V trimming: 5 bases; J trimming: 3 bases; junction bases outside the gene matches: 10. The CDR3 loop reads CSALAGMGPKETQYF. In nucleotides, the CDR3 is TGCAGTGCTCTAGCGGGAATGGGCCCCAAAGAGACCCAGTACTTC.

The chain links TRBV6-6 to TRBJ1-2; no reliable D call. This CDR3 contains 13 residues. CDR1 MNHNY and CDR2 SVGAGI come from the germline V gene (reference sequence). Trimming took off 5 bases at V and 2 bases at J, with 9 bases between the two ends. The CDR3 DNA follows: TGTGCCAGCAGTCCATACAGCAACTATGGCTACACCTTC. This codes for CASSPYSNYGYTF.

This clonotype has ten or more counts. The rearrangement uses TRBV10-3 and TRBJ1-1; D unclear. From germline, CDR1 is ENHRY and CDR2 SYGVKD. The CDR3 totals 14 residues. Trimming stripped 10 bases from V and 4 bases from J, with 19 bases between. As DNA, the CDR3 is TGTGCCACCACCTTCGCGGGGTTGGGCACTGAAGCTTTCTTT. As protein: CATTFAGLGTEAFF.

V gene TRBV5-1 combines with J gene TRBJ2-1; unclear D gene. The CDR3 is 15 amino acids. V was trimmed by 0 bases and J by 0 bases, leaving 7 bases between them. Per the germline V gene, CDR1 is SGHRS and CDR2 is YFSETQ. The DNA for the CDR3 is TGCGCCAGCAGCTTGGTTGCGAACTCCTACAATGAGCAGTTCTTC. Translated: CASSLVANSYNEQFF.